This TCR beta chain appears in the sequencing data of a study of blood T cell repertoires in COVID-19 (dated by TCRdb to about 2020). Turning to the overall study: Collaborator samples came from the United States, Italy and Spain and covered acute and convalescent phases of COVID-19. Deeply sampled blood TCRbeta repertoires from subjects exposed to, actively infected with, or recovered from COVID-19 were included in the dataset. Sample metadata almost always included a de-identified subject ID, COVID-19 status, age in years and sex. The prospective study material was composed of cDNA or gDNA derived from T cells, B-cell-depleted T cells, or PBMCs. Samples came from the ongoing ImmuneRACE study (first 160 participants) plus 1,254 subjects from 6 global collaborators. HLA class I and class II types, where available, came from metadata supplied by the sample provider rather than from assay-based typing. The repertoires were released in a freely available public database intended as a resource for research on the immune response to SARS-CoV-2.

The CDR1 and CDR2 encoded by the germline V gene (reference sequence) are LNHNV and YYDKDF. Spanning cysteine to phenylalanine, the CDR3 consists of 16 amino acids. The only DNA kept is the CDR3, 48 bases in frame from the first base. Compared with germline, V lacks 0 bases and J lacks 7 bases; bases without a gene match: 6. TCRbeta CDR3 regions were amplified from genomic DNA using the immunoSEQ Assay, a bias-controlled multiplex PCR. The original methods were these. Nucleated cell counts per sample were estimated from amplification of reference gene primers within the assay. Sequence reads were collapsed and filtered to measure the absolute abundance of every unique TCRbeta CDR3 rearrangement. For each sample, productive Simpson clonality was calculated as the square root of Simpson's diversity index across productive rearrangements. The table comes from immuneACCESS by way of TCRdb, which keeps in-frame sequences with V and J called. Part of the clones is missing from these tables; in studies checked, under half for an unresolved V gene and the rest for unknown reasons. The DNA gave D and trimming, while V, J and clone size come from that table. The sample contains roughly 220,000 clones, 88% of them found a single time. The top ten hold roughly 2.7% of the sample.

Of note for this clone: Its antigen remains undetermined. Per-base quality was not reported, and no clone a single base away is much larger than it.

Participants in the prospective study were aged about 18 to 100 years, lived in 24 United States geographic areas, and enrolled through a virtual design. Cohort assignment in the prospective study relied on participant-reported clinical history from a screening survey and a study questionnaire. Recovered participants in ImmuneRACE Cohort 3 were defined by two consecutive negative NP/OP PCR tests, clearance by a healthcare professional, or resolution of symptoms. In the prospective study, whole blood, serum and a nasopharyngeal or oropharyngeal swab were collected from each participant by mobile phlebotomists. Additional blood draws and questionnaires over an approximately two-month period could optionally be provided by prospective study participants. Before DNA extraction, prospective study blood samples were shipped either frozen or at room temperature. The full study reports these points: The quantity of clinical and demographic metadata differed by source and by participant and was supplied without curation.

The chain is assembled from TRBV15 and TRBJ2-2, and 9 junction bases match TRBD1. The origin of this receptor is a woman younger than 45 who had recovered from COVID-19. Sequenced sample: PBMCs or T cells enriched from blood (not recorded which). The CDR3 protein sequence reads: CATSRDPGTGNGELFF. The sequenced DNA is TGTGCCACCAGCAGAGACCCAGGGACAGGGAACGGGGAGCTGTTTTTT.